The 18 T cell receptor beta chains given below trace back to one sample, sequenced in a study of shared clonotypes between healthy human individuals. TCRdb's copy holds only in-frame clones and misses some; the assay was immunoSEQ multiplex PCR. In the table there are about 820,000 clones, over 90% of which are singletons. Naive CD8 cells, CD45RO-negative and positively selected for CCR7, excluded terminally differentiated effector memory CD45RA+ cells. The specimen was naive CD8+ T cells sorted from blood. These receptors came from a man aged 30 to 45 in good health.

Points on this clone: This may be a read error: a much more frequent sequence differs by one nucleotide. Different DNA sequences within this sample yield the same CDR3. The chain recombines TRBV11-2 with TRBJ2-7; D unresolved. Germline V CDR1 and CDR2: SGHAT, FQNNGV. Trimming shortened V by 6 bases and J by 2 bases, and 5 bases separated the two germline ends. The CDR3 contains 11 residues. The CDR3: CASSSTYEQYF. CDR3 in DNA: TGTGCCAGCAGTTCCACCTACGAGCAGTACTTC.

This chain links TRBV19 with TRBJ2-2; 7 bases map to TRBD1. The V and J ends lost 4 bases and 6 bases, in that order; junction bases with no gene match: 11. Germline lookup yields CDR1 LNHDA and CDR2 SQIVND (reference sequence). CDR3 length: 16 amino acids. The CDR3 here is CASSTRRDSRSGELFF. Here the CDR3 DNA reads TGTGCCAGTAGTACCCGCCGGGACAGTCGATCCGGGGAGCTGTTTTTT.

Details on this clone: The sample carries other DNA sequences with the same CDR3. The rearrangement joins TRBV5-6 to TRBJ2-7, with a possible D match to TRBD1 (5 bases). Trimming left V 2 bases short and J 3 bases short, with 12 bases between. The CDR3 covers 14 residues. CDR1 is SGHDT and CDR2 is YYEEEE in the germline V gene. In DNA, the CDR3 is TGTGCCAGCAGCTTAGGTCAGGGATACTACGAGCAGTACTTC. Amino acid sequence: CASSLGQGYYEQYF.

V and J are TRBV28 and TRBJ2-2; 14 nucleotides line up with TRBD2. Germline V gives CDR1 MDHEN, CDR2 SYDVKM. V lost 6 bases and J lost 4; bases outside the gene matches: 13. This CDR3 has 19 residues. The DNA of the CDR3 is TGTGCCAGCAGACCTCAGAGGGGACTAGCGGGAGATGTCACCGGGGAGCTGTTTTTT. Translation gives CASRPQRGLAGDVTGELFF.

This clone was detected only once. This chain connects TRBV6-5 to TRBJ2-5, with unresolved D. The CDR3 covers 13 residues. CDR1 is MNHEY and CDR2 is SVGAGI in the germline V gene. V was trimmed by 6 bases and J by 5 bases, leaving 13 bases between them. The CDR3 DNA follows: TGTGCCAGCAGCGACCCCCCCCCGGAGACCCAGTACTTC. Its protein is CASSDPPPETQYF.

The CDR3 DNA reads as TGTGCCAGCAGCACCTCCAGAGGAGCGGGATACAATGAGCAGTTCTTC. Its translation is CASSTSRGAGYNEQFF. This chain connects TRBV7-9 to TRBJ2-1; 7 bases agree with TRBD2. CDR1 and CDR2 (germline): SEHNR, FQNEAQ (reference sequence). The V and J ends lost 5 bases and 4 bases, in that order; junction bases with no gene match: 11. The CDR3 is made up of 16 amino acids.

The chain links TRBV5-4 to TRBJ1-2, with D perhaps matching TRBD1 (6 bases). Trimming took 7 bases from V and 4 from J, leaving 17 bases between them. This CDR3 is built from 14 residues. The V gene's germline CDR1 is SGHNT and CDR2 YYREEE (reference sequence). The DNA for the CDR3 is TGTGCCAGCCCTTCTGCGGGGGGGCTCTATGGCTACACCTTC. This encodes CASPSAGGLYGYTF.

In the case of this clone: This specimen includes other DNA sequences encoding the same CDR3. This chain joins TRBV9 and TRBJ2-1; 9 bases fit TRBD2. CDR1 SGDLS and CDR2 YYNGEE come from the germline V gene. This CDR3 contains 15 residues. Unmatched junction bases numbered 4, after V lost 2 bases and J lost 4 bases. CDR3 sequence reads: CASSVDLAGYNEQFF. DNA for the CDR3: TGTGCCAGCAGCGTGGACCTAGCGGGATACAATGAGCAGTTCTTC.

V gene TRBV4-1 combines with J gene TRBJ2-3; no firm D call. V was trimmed by 0 bases and J by 2 bases, leaving 15 bases between them. The V gene's germline CDR1 is MGHRA and CDR2 YSYEKL. CDR3 length: 17 residues. The CDR3 region has the DNA TGCGCCAGCAGCCAAGATCCCCCCCTATCTTCCACAGATACGCAGTATTTT. Translated: CASSQDPPLSSTDTQYF.

The chain recombines TRBV7-6 with TRBJ2-1; no clear D gene. The germline V gene has CDR1 SGHVS and CDR2 FNYEAQ. V gave up 5 bases and J gave up 4 bases, with 6 bases separating them. This CDR3 region has 12 residues. The CDR3 DNA reads as TGTGCCAGCAGCCGCAGGTACAATGAGCAGTTCTTC. It encodes CASSRRYNEQFF.

This chain uses TRBV28 with TRBJ2-7; 7 bases map to TRBD2. Germline V CDR1 and CDR2: MDHEN, SYDVKM. J was trimmed by 3 bases and V by 6 bases; bases with no gene match: 5. The CDR3 is 13 amino acids. The CDR3 spells CASSPGGNYEQYF. CDR3 DNA sequence: TGTGCCAGCAGCCCCGGGGGGAACTACGAGCAGTACTTC.

V and J are TRBV18 and TRBJ2-3; 9 bases are shared with TRBD2. CDR1 KGHSH and CDR2 LQKENI come from the germline V gene. The CDR3 covers 17 residues. The V segment lost 0 bases and the J segment 2 bases; nucleotides outside the gene matches: 6. CDR3 coding DNA: TGTGCCAGCTCACCACCGTCTAGCGGGACTTACACAGATACGCAGTATTTT. The encoded protein is CASSPPSSGTYTDTQYF.

The V gene is TRBV19, the J gene TRBJ2-7, with 10 bases matching TRBD1. V trimming: 6 bases; J trimming: 0 bases; junction bases outside the gene matches: 5. The CDR3 is 15 amino acids. Per the germline V gene, CDR1 is LNHDA and CDR2 is SQIVND (reference sequence). CDR3 sequence (DNA): TGTGCCAGTAGGCCGGGACAGGGGACCTCCTACGAGCAGTACTTC. This encodes CASRPGQGTSYEQYF.

The chain combines TRBV6-1 with TRBJ2-7, with D tentatively TRBD2 (6 bases). This CDR3 is 13 amino acids long. V lost 3 bases, J lost 5 bases, and 11 bases lay in between. CDR1 MNHNS and CDR2 SASEGT come from the germline V gene. This CDR3 is CASSDGEAHEQYF. The CDR3 coding sequence is TGTGCCAGCAGTGACGGGGAGGCGCACGAGCAGTACTTC.

This chain uses TRBV14 with TRBJ1-1, with D maybe TRBD1 (6 bases). Trimming took 1 base from V and 7 from J, leaving 25 bases between them. The CDR3 covers 18 residues. In germline, CDR1 is SGHDN, CDR2 FVKESK. The CDR3 coding sequence is TGTGCCAGCAGCCAAGGTTCGGTCCTAGGGGACATCGACAATGAAGCTTTCTTT. This gives the protein CASSQGSVLGDIDNEAFF.

The V gene is TRBV7-2, the J gene TRBJ2-7, with 9 bases fitting TRBD1. The germline gives CDR1 SGHTA, CDR2 FQGNSA. The trim removed 3 bases at V and 3 bases at J, leaving 6 bases unmatched. The length of the CDR3 is 15 residues. CDR3 nucleotides: TGTGCCAGCAGCTTCTACAGGGGGCGCGGCTACGAGCAGTACTTC. Amino acids: CASSFYRGRGYEQYF.

The chain uses TRBV27 and TRBJ2-3; D call uncertain. Trimming took off 3 bases at V and 1 base at J, with 5 bases between the two ends. The CDR3 loop spans 13 amino acids. The V gene's germline CDR1 is MNHEY and CDR2 SMNVEV (reference sequence). In nucleotides, the CDR3 is TGTGCCAGCAGTTTTCTCCGCACAGATACGCAGTATTTT. Protein: CASSFLRTDTQYF.

The CDR3 is CASSTKLGLAGVHEQYF. The CDR3 DNA is TGTGCCAGCAGCACCAAGCTAGGGCTAGCGGGAGTTCATGAGCAGTACTTC. V and J are TRBV7-9 and TRBJ2-7; 10 bases line up with TRBD2. J was trimmed by 7 bases and V by 5 bases; bases with no gene match: 17. The CDR3 has 17 amino acids. Germline V gives CDR1 SEHNR, CDR2 FQNEAQ (reference sequence).